The 22 T cell receptor beta chains in this list originate from one sample, sequenced in a study of T cells after yellow fever vaccination. TCRdb redid the calling of the 5' RACE reads with MiXCR, one entry per CDR3 protein. Among about 300,000 distinct CDR3 sequences listed, around 9.3% were seen once. The sequencing here drew on CD4+ T cells sorted from PBMCs, taken 5 days after the yellow fever booster vaccination. The receptor set was obtained from a man younger than 35 who received the YFV17D yellow fever vaccine.

This clonotype was picked up many times. This rearrangement joins TRBV4-1 to TRBJ1-2; TRBD1 agrees at 8 bases. This CDR3 contains 14 residues. V lost 5 bases to trimming and J lost 4 bases; unmatched junction nucleotides: 6. Germline V CDR1 and CDR2: MGHRA, YSYEKL. Written as DNA, the CDR3 is TGCGCCAGCAGCTCCCGACAGGGGAGCTATGGCTACACCTTC. It is translated as CASSSRQGSYGYTF.

This clonotype turned up a few times. The J gene is TRBJ1-1, the V gene TRBV15; D gene unclear. The germline V and J ends were trimmed by 4 bases and 0 bases, with 9 bases remaining between them. In germline, CDR1 is LNHNV, CDR2 YYDKDF (reference sequence). This CDR3 has 14 amino acids. CDR3 nucleotide sequence: TGTGCCACCAGCACCGGTAATCTGAACACTGAAGCTTTCTTT. It is translated as CATSTGNLNTEAFF.

CDR3 sequence reads: CASSPILGWFHGYTF. CDR3 DNA: TGTGCCAGCAGCCCCATTTTAGGTTGGTTCCATGGCTACACCTTC. The chain couples TRBV7-8 to TRBJ1-2; D uncertain. CDR3 length equals 15 residues. Trimming cost V 5 bases and J 6 bases, with 19 bases left between them. Germline assignment: CDR1 SGHVS and CDR2 FQNEAQ. Based on the CDR3 plus reference TRBV7-8 and TRBJ1-2, the full variable domain is GAGVSQSPRYKVAKRGQDVALRCDPISGHVSLFWYQQALGQGPEFLTYFQNEAQLDKSGLPSDRFFAERPEGSVSTLKIQRTQQEDSAVYLCASSPILGWFHGYTFGSGTRLTVV.

V and J are TRBV28 and TRBJ1-2; TRBD1 aligns across 9 bases. The CDR3 is 12 residues long. Germline CDR1 and CDR2: MDHEN and SYDVKM. Unmatched junction bases numbered 4, after V lost 8 bases and J lost 6 bases. The CDR3 nucleotides are TGTGCCAGCCGGACAGGGGCCGATGGCTACACCTTC. Encoded protein: CASRTGADGYTF.

The chain carries TRBV5-5 and TRBJ2-5; either TRBD1 or TRBD2 may supply D (6 bases each). The V end lost 5 bases, the J end lost 5 bases, and 13 bases lay between the germline ends. The CDR3 spans 13 residues. Germline V gene sequence: CDR1 SGHKS, CDR2 YYEKEE (reference sequence). CDR3 coding DNA: TGTGCCAGCAGTCGGGGGCCGAGCGAGACCCAGTACTTC. Its translation is CASSRGPSETQYF.

This clonotype was seen at least ten times. The chain uses TRBV6-2 or TRBV6-3 and TRBJ1-6, with a possible D match to TRBD1 (5 bases). Germline-derived CDR1 and CDR2 are MNHEY and SVGEGT. Trimming left V 9 bases short and J 16 bases short, with 19 bases between. This CDR3 has 12 amino acids. In nucleotides, the CDR3 is TGTGCCAGTTCTAGGACCGTAACAGGACTCCACTTT. Amino acids: CASSRTVTGLHF.

This clonotype has more than one count but fewer than ten. An end of the junction does not agree with germline; a read error may underlie this. The genes are TRBV7-9 and TRBJ2-3; 8 nucleotides line up with TRBD2. This CDR3 contains 13 residues. Germline-derived CDR1 and CDR2 are SEHNR and FQNEAQ (reference sequence). The CDR3 here is CASSTGLAKSQFF. CDR3 in DNA: TGTGCCAGCAGCACCGGACTAGCCAAGTCCCAGTTTTTT.

The rearrangement uses TRBV5-1 and TRBJ2-7; the D is unclear. Germline CDR1 SGHRS, CDR2 YFSETQ. V dropped 3 bases and J dropped 6 bases, with 16 bases sitting between them. The CDR3 is 14 residues long. The CDR3 loop reads CASSSGGSSGEQYV. The DNA of the CDR3 is TGCGCCAGCAGCTCCGGCGGTTCATCCGGCGAGCAGTACGTC.

This clonotype came up many times. The CDR3 DNA reads as TGTGCCAGCAGTTTAGATCCTAGCGGGGGCACAGATACGCAGTATTTT. It encodes CASSLDPSGGTDTQYF. The rearrangement joins TRBV12-3 or TRBV12-4 to TRBJ2-3; 9 bases match TRBD2. V dropped 1 base and J dropped 1; count of bases not matched to a gene: 3. The CDR3 sequence is 16 residues long.

This clonotype has only a few counts. V gene TRBV7-8 combines with J gene TRBJ1-1; no clear D gene. V dropped 5 bases and J dropped 5 bases, with 15 bases sitting between them. Germline assignment: CDR1 SGHVS and CDR2 FQNEAQ. CDR3 length equals 14 residues. CDR3 coding DNA: TGTGCCAGCAGCACCCGACCCCGGCGGACTGAAGCTTTCTTT. Protein product: CASSTRPRRTEAFF.

The chain has TRBV3-1 and TRBJ2-1; D might be TRBD1 (6 bases). With 2 bases removed from V and 9 bases from J, the gap between germline ends came to 11 bases. The CDR3 runs to 13 residues. Germline values: CDR1 LGHDT, CDR2 YNNKEL (reference sequence). The CDR3 region is CASSQSTQGEQFF. The DNA for the CDR3 is TGTGCCAGCAGCCAAAGTACACAGGGTGAGCAGTTCTTC.

The chain uses TRBV20-1 and TRBJ1-1, with D possibly being TRBD1 (5 bases). The CDR3 has 13 residues. Germline V gene sequence: CDR1 DFQATT, CDR2 SNEGSKA (reference sequence). The V end lost 6 bases, the J end lost 7 bases, and 18 bases lay between the germline ends. The CDR3 DNA sequence: TGCAGTGCCCATACGGGGGGAACTGTTGAAGCTTTCTTT. Residues: CSAHTGGTVEAFF.

Only a few counts were recorded for this clonotype. The chain has TRBV27 and TRBJ1-4, with D unclear. V was cut by 3 bases and J by 4 bases, with 9 bases left in between. CDR1 is MNHEY, CDR2 SMNVEV, per germline (reference sequence). The CDR3 runs 14 residues. In nucleotides, the CDR3 is TGTGCCAGCAGTTTTCCCCAGGTTAATGAAAAACTGTTTTTT. It is translated as CASSFPQVNEKLFF.

The chain has TRBV5-4 and TRBJ2-2; no clear D gene. The CDR3 is 15 amino acids. V dropped 2 bases and J dropped 3 bases, with 11 bases sitting between them. Germline V CDR1 and CDR2: SGHNT, YYREEE (reference sequence). In nucleotides, the CDR3 is TGTGCCAGCAGCTTCATATCGAAGGACACCGGGGAGCTGTTTTTT. It translates to CASSFISKDTGELFF.

This clonotype has ten or more counts. The genes are TRBV7-8 and TRBJ1-2; D is perhaps TRBD1 (6 bases). Trimming cost V 11 bases and J 1 base, with 14 bases left between them. The V gene's germline CDR1 is SGHVS and CDR2 FQNEAQ. The CDR3 runs to 13 residues. CDR3 sequence (DNA): TGTGCCTCCGCATGGACAGATAACTATGGCTACACCTTC. It yields the protein CASAWTDNYGYTF. Full variable domain (missing parts from reference TRBV7-8 and TRBJ1-2): GAGVSQSPRYKVAKRGQDVALRCDPISGHVSLFWYQQALGQGPEFLTYFQNEAQLDKSGLPSDRFFAERPEGSVSTLKIQRTQQEDSAVYLCASAWTDNYGYTFGSGTRLTVV.

This clonotype was detected many times. The chain combines TRBV5-1 with TRBJ2-6; TRBD2 agrees at 10 bases. Germline CDR1 is SGHRS and CDR2 is YFSETQ. The CDR3 is made up of 18 amino acids. Trimming removed 4 bases from V and 0 bases from J; junction bases left unmatched: 7. This CDR3 reads CASSATSGASSGANVLTF. The CDR3 region has the DNA TGCGCCAGCAGCGCCACTAGCGGGGCTAGCTCTGGGGCCAACGTCCTGACTTTC.

In this sample, this clonotype turned up many times. The chain couples TRBV20-1 to TRBJ2-7; 8 bases agree with TRBD1. After removal of 6 bases from V and 0 bases from J, the junction contained 4 bases not matched to a gene. CDR3 size: 13 residues. Germline V lookup: CDR1 DFQATT, CDR2 SNEGSKA (reference sequence). The CDR3 nucleotides read TGCAGTGCGCTTGACAGGGGCTCCTACGAGCAGTACGTC. Translating gives CSALDRGSYEQYV.

This clonotype was counted a few times. V and J are TRBV5-1 and TRBJ2-5; 7 positions agree with TRBD1. The CDR3 is 16 residues long. The germline CDR1 and CDR2 sequences are SGHRS and YFSETQ. V gave up 5 bases and J gave up 2 bases; unmatched junction bases: 12. CDR3 in DNA: TGCGCCAGCAGAGGCCGAAGGACAGGCCCTCAAGAGACCCAGTACTTC. This gives the protein CASRGRRTGPQETQYF.

The J gene is TRBJ1-5, the V gene TRBV28; D remains ambiguous. The CDR3 spans 13 residues. The germline V gene encodes CDR1 MDHEN and CDR2 SYDVKM. V was pared by 10 bases and J by 6 bases, with 16 bases between. The CDR3: CATTPRGVQPQHF. CDR3 sequence (DNA): TGTGCCACCACTCCCCGTGGGGTTCAGCCCCAGCATTTT. Supplemented by reference TRBV28 and TRBJ1-5, the full variable domain reads DVKVTQSSRYLVKRTGEKVFLECVQDMDHENMFWYRQDPGLGLRLIYFSYDVKMKEKGDIPEGYSVSREKKERFSLILESASTNQTSMYLCATTPRGVQPQHFGDGTRLSIL.

The table lists this clonotype with a few counts. The V gene is TRBV13, the J gene TRBJ2-5; TRBD1 matches 8 bases. The CDR3 runs to 12 residues. Trimming took 10 bases from V and 5 from J; bases not matched to a gene: 6. The germline gives CDR1 PRHDT, CDR2 FYEKMQ (reference sequence). CDR3 nucleotide sequence: TGTGCCACGGGACAGGCTGGGGAGACCCAGTACTTC. Translating gives CATGQAGETQYF.

This clonotype has only a few counts. The CDR3 region has the DNA TGTGCCAGCAGCTTGAGCGGGGGCGACGAAAAACTGTTTTTT. It encodes CASSLSGGDEKLFF. The chain uses TRBV5-4 and TRBJ1-4, with D maybe TRBD1 (6 bases). The CDR3 runs 14 residues. Trimming pared 1 base from V and 8 bases from J, leaving 12 bases between. Germline V gene sequence: CDR1 SGHNT, CDR2 YYREEE (reference sequence).

This clonotype was seen only once. The chain employs TRBV6-2 or TRBV6-3 and TRBJ2-1; D unresolved. V lost 6 bases and J lost 0, with 15 bases in between. The CDR3 loop spans 16 amino acids. Germline-derived CDR1 and CDR2 are MNHEY and SVGEGT. CDR3 loop: CASSKRGECSYNEQFF. The CDR3, as DNA: TGTGCCAGCAGCAAACGAGGCGAATGCTCCTACAATGAGCAGTTCTTC.